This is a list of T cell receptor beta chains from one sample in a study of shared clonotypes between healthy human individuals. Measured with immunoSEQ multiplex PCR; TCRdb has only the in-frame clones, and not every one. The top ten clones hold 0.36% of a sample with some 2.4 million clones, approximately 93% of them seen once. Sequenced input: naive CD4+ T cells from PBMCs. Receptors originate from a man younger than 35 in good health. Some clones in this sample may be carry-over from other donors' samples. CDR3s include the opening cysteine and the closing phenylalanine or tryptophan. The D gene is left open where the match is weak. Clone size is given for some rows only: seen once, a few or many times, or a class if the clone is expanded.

DNA: TGTGCCAGCGGGTCCGGGACAGGGCGCTACGAGCAGTACTTC
CDR3: CASGSGTGRYEQYF
V: TRBV28
J: TRBJ2-7
D: TRBD1
size: once

DNA: TGTGCCAGCAGCCTAAATCAGCCCCAGCATTTT
CDR3: CASSLNQPQHF
V: TRBV2
J: TRBJ1-5
D: -
size: few

DNA: TGTGCCAGTAGTAATGCAGGGGGGGAGACCCAGTACTTC
CDR3: CASSNAGGETQYF
V: TRBV19
J: TRBJ2-5
D: -
size: -

DNA: TGCGCCAGCAGCCCAGGGACTAGCGGGAACAACGAGCAGTACTTC
CDR3: CASSPGTSGNNEQYF
V: TRBV5-1
J: TRBJ2-7
D: TRBD2
size: -

DNA: TGTGCCAGTTCGACAGGGGTGCCGGCCTCTGGAAACACCATATATTTT
CDR3: CASSTGVPASGNTIYF
V: TRBV10-3
J: TRBJ1-3
D: TRBD1
size: -

DNA: TGCGCCAGCAGCAACTCAACGACAGGAAACACCATATATTTT
CDR3: CASSNSTTGNTIYF
V: TRBV5-1
J: TRBJ1-3
D: -
size: -

DNA: TGTGCCAGCAGTTTATATCTCGGCAGGCCGGAGACCCAGTACTTC
CDR3: CASSLYLGRPETQYF
V: TRBV27
J: TRBJ2-5
D: -
size: -

DNA: TGTGCCAGCAGCCGGGGGTTAAACACCGGGGAGCTGTTTTTT
CDR3: CASSRGLNTGELFF
V: TRBV11-1
J: TRBJ2-2
D: -
size: -

DNA: TGTGCCAGTAGTCCCCAAACAGGGGGCTCTGAAGCTTTCTTT
CDR3: CASSPQTGGSEAFF
V: TRBV19
J: TRBJ1-1
D: TRBD1
size: -

DNA: TGTGCCAGCAGCGTAGGTGTGGTCCCTAACTATGGCTACACCTTC
CDR3: CASSVGVVPNYGYTF
V: TRBV9
J: TRBJ1-2
D: -
size: -

DNA: TGCAGCGTTGAAGCCGGGACAGGGGCCCGGGGCTACACCTTC
CDR3: CSVEAGTGARGYTF
V: TRBV29-1
J: TRBJ1-2
D: TRBD1
size: -

DNA: TGTGCCACCAGCAGACTTCTAGCGGGAGTCGGCGGGGAGCTGTTTTTT
CDR3: CATSRLLAGVGGELFF
V: TRBV15
J: TRBJ2-2
D: TRBD2
size: -

DNA: TGTGCCAGCAGCTTAAGTTTCGGCTCTAACTTATACAATGAGCAGTTCTTC
CDR3: CASSLSFGSNLYNEQFF
V: TRBV7-3
J: TRBJ2-1
D: -
size: -

DNA: TGCGCCAGCAGTCTAAACAGGGGGCGCGACACTGAAGCTTTCTTT
CDR3: CASSLNRGRDTEAFF
V: TRBV5-1
J: TRBJ1-1
D: TRBD1
size: -

DNA: TGTGCCAGCAGTTACTCCGGGTATAACTATGGCTACACCTTC
CDR3: CASSYSGYNYGYTF
V: TRBV6-5
J: TRBJ1-2
D: -
size: -

DNA: TGTGCCACCAGCAGAGATCAAGGGCAGGATACGCAGTATTTT
CDR3: CATSRDQGQDTQYF
V: TRBV15
J: TRBJ2-3
D: -
size: once

DNA: TGTGCCAGCAAAATGGGACACAGCACAGATACGCAGTATTTT
CDR3: CASKMGHSTDTQYF
V: TRBV6-1
J: TRBJ2-3
D: -
size: once

DNA: TGCGCCAGCAGCTTTTCGGAGGAGCAGTTCTTC
CDR3: CASSFSEEQFF
V: TRBV5-1
J: TRBJ2-1
D: -
size: -

DNA: TGTGCCAGCAGCGTAGCAGGGGACACCTACAATGAGCAGTTCTTC
CDR3: CASSVAGDTYNEQFF
V: TRBV9
J: TRBJ2-1
D: -
size: once

DNA: TGTGCCAGCAGCCAATTAGCGGGAGTGGCGGAGCAGTACTTC
CDR3: CASSQLAGVAEQYF
V: TRBV11-2
J: TRBJ2-7
D: TRBD2
size: -

DNA: TGTGCCAGCAGTTCATCGGGACTAGCGGGAGATACGCAGTATTTT
CDR3: CASSSSGLAGDTQYF
V: TRBV27
J: TRBJ2-3
D: TRBD2
size: -

DNA: TGTGCCAGCAGTCTACAGGGGGCAGGTGAGCAGTTCTTC
CDR3: CASSLQGAGEQFF
V: TRBV6-6
J: TRBJ2-1
D: TRBD1
size: -

DNA: TGTGCCAGCAGTTCCCCCGGTCGGCCGGAAGGGTTTGACTATGGCTACACCTTC
CDR3: CASSSPGRPEGFDYGYTF
V: TRBV5-6
J: TRBJ1-2
D: -
size: -

DNA: TGTGCCAGCAGCGTAGATACGGATTACTCTGGAAACACCATATATTTT
CDR3: CASSVDTDYSGNTIYF
V: TRBV9
J: TRBJ1-3
D: -
size: -

DNA: TGTGCCAGTGACCGCGGGACAGTCGAAAATCAGCCCCAGCATTTT
CDR3: CASDRGTVENQPQHF
V: TRBV19
J: TRBJ1-5
D: TRBD1
size: -

DNA: TGTGCCAGCAGTCACGACCCCACAGGGGTGAACACCGGGGAGCTGTTTTTT
CDR3: CASSHDPTGVNTGELFF
V: TRBV7-3
J: TRBJ2-2
D: TRBD1
size: -

DNA: TGTGCCAGCAGTAAGATCGGACAGCTCAGGGAGCAGTTCTTC
CDR3: CASSKIGQLREQFF
V: TRBV28
J: TRBJ2-1
D: -
size: once

DNA: TGCGCCAGCAGCCGCCCGGGGGAGGGTACCGAGCAGTACTTC
CDR3: CASSRPGEGTEQYF
V: TRBV5-1
J: TRBJ2-7
D: TRBD2
size: -

DNA: TGTGCCAGCAGCTTTTGGGGGGCGGACGAGCAGTACTTC
CDR3: CASSFWGADEQYF
V: TRBV7-9
J: TRBJ2-7
D: -
size: -

DNA: TGCAGCGTTGTTTCCCGCAAGGCTAGCGTACTAAGCTCCTACAATGAGCAGTTCTTC
CDR3: CSVVSRKASVLSSYNEQFF
V: TRBV29-1
J: TRBJ2-1
D: -
size: once

DNA: TGTGCCAGCAGCTTAGATGTTAACACTGAAGCTTTCTTT
CDR3: CASSLDVNTEAFF
V: TRBV7-9
J: TRBJ1-1
D: -
size: -

DNA: TGTGCCAGTATCCCTCGGATCCGTGACCCCTATAGCAATCAGCCCCAGCATTTT
CDR3: CASIPRIRDPYSNQPQHF
V: TRBV19
J: TRBJ1-5
D: -
size: -

DNA: TGTGCCAGCTCACCATCTAGGACAGGAGGAAACACCATATATTTT
CDR3: CASSPSRTGGNTIYF
V: TRBV18
J: TRBJ1-3
D: TRBD1
size: -

DNA: TGTGCCAGCAGCCCCAATCTCTCTGGAAACACCATATATTTT
CDR3: CASSPNLSGNTIYF
V: TRBV6-5
J: TRBJ1-3
D: -
size: -

DNA: TGTGCCAGCAGTGTTCGACTTGATACGCAGTATTTT
CDR3: CASSVRLDTQYF
V: TRBV25-1
J: TRBJ2-3
D: -
size: -

DNA: TGTGCCAGCAGCTTATTCCAGCACTCTGGAAACACCATATATTTT
CDR3: CASSLFQHSGNTIYF
V: TRBV7-2
J: TRBJ1-3
D: -
size: -

DNA: TGTGCCAGCAGCTTACTAGCGAGACAAGAGACCCAGTACTTC
CDR3: CASSLLARQETQYF
V: TRBV7-9
J: TRBJ2-5
D: -
size: -

DNA: TGTGCCAGCAGTGAAGCCTATGGCTGGACTGGCTACACCTTC
CDR3: CASSEAYGWTGYTF
V: TRBV6-1
J: TRBJ1-2
D: -
size: once

DNA: TGTGCCACCAGCAGAGATAGGACCCGGGGCAGGGCTTTCGAGCAGTACTTC
CDR3: CATSRDRTRGRAFEQYF
V: TRBV15
J: TRBJ2-7
D: -
size: -

DNA: TGTGCCAGCAGCTTAGCGCGACTCCCGAAGGTCTACGAGCAGTACTTC
CDR3: CASSLARLPKVYEQYF
V: TRBV7-8
J: TRBJ2-7
D: -
size: -

DNA: TGTGCCAGCAGTCCATACAGGGGCCTCTACGAGCAGTACTTC
CDR3: CASSPYRGLYEQYF
V: TRBV6-5
J: TRBJ2-7
D: TRBD1
size: -

DNA: TGTGCCAGCAGCCCCGGACCCTCTTATGGGCAGTACTTC
CDR3: CASSPGPSYGQYF
V: TRBV6-4
J: TRBJ2-7
D: -
size: once

DNA: TGCATTGGAGGGGATACGCAGTATTTT
CDR3: CIGGDTQYF
V: TRBV20-1
J: TRBJ2-3
D: -
size: -

DNA: TGCGCCAGCAGCTTGGTGGAAGGGGACACTGAAGCTTTCTTT
CDR3: CASSLVEGDTEAFF
V: TRBV5-1
J: TRBJ1-1
D: -
size: -

DNA: TGTGCCAGCAGTATGAGTTGGAATAGCAATCAGCCCCAGCATTTT
CDR3: CASSMSWNSNQPQHF
V: TRBV6-5
J: TRBJ1-5
D: -
size: -

DNA: TGTGCCAGCAGCTTAGGCTCGGTCGCGGGAAACACCATATATTTT
CDR3: CASSLGSVAGNTIYF
V: TRBV7-6
J: TRBJ1-3
D: -
size: once

DNA: TGTGCCAGCAGCCCATCGGCGGGCTCCTACAATGAGCAGTTCTTC
CDR3: CASSPSAGSYNEQFF
V: TRBV7-2
J: TRBJ2-1
D: -
size: -

DNA: TGCGCCAGCAGCTTGACGGCGGGATCCTACGAGCAGTACTTC
CDR3: CASSLTAGSYEQYF
V: TRBV5-1
J: TRBJ2-7
D: -
size: -